The sequence of this T cell receptor beta chain was determined in a study of cytomegalovirus exposure and HLA in healthy donors. The CDR3 runs to 12 residues. Germline V lookup: CDR1 LNHDA, CDR2 SQIVND (reference sequence). V lost 4 bases and J lost 11; bases outside the gene matches: 6. General study findings and limits: Earlier analysis found most TCR beta V segments productive about 87% or about 30% of the time.

In regard to this clone: No antigen is known for it.

The PCR ran on 60 Vbeta and 13 Jbeta primers. TCRdb's table, derived via immunoSEQ multiplex PCR, lists solely in-frame clones and lacks some. The sample lists roughly 190,000 clones, roughly 60% occurring once. The TCR comes from a man aged 40-50 years in good health and CMV-seronegative. Sequencing input: PBMCs. The genes are TRBV19 and TRBJ1-1; the match to TRBD1 covers 8 bases. The CDR3 is CASSSRGHGAFF. Here the CDR3 DNA reads TGTGCCAGTAGTAGCAGGGGGCACGGGGCTTTCTTT. Full variable domain (outside the CDR3, taken from reference TRBV19 and TRBJ1-1): DGGITQSPKYLFRKEGQNVTLSCEQNLNHDAMYWYRQDPGQGLRLIYYSQIVNDFQKGDIAEGYSVSREKKESFPLTVTSAQKNPTAFYLCASSSRGHGAFFGQGTRLTVV.